The 14 T cell receptor beta chains in this list originate from one sample, sequenced in a study of shared clonotypes between healthy human individuals. Sequenced by immunoSEQ multiplex PCR; TCRdb stores in-frame clones only, minus some. The sample yields about 2.2 million clones, 90% to 95% seen once. CD45RO negativity and positive selection for CCR7 defined naive CD8 cells, a population that excluded terminally differentiated effector memory CD45RA+ cells. Sequencing was carried out using naive CD8+ T cells from PBMCs. These receptors originate from a man younger than 35 in good health. Some clones in this sample may be carry-over from other donors' samples.

This chain connects TRBV27 to TRBJ2-5; D ambiguous. CDR3 length: 12 residues. V lost 4 bases and J 5 bases, leaving 8 bases between the germline ends. Germline CDR1 is MNHEY and CDR2 is SMNVEV (reference sequence). The CDR3 protein is CASSYLGETQYF. The CDR3, as DNA: TGTGCCAGCAGTTACCTGGGGGAGACCCAGTACTTC.

This rearrangement joins TRBV28 to TRBJ2-1; D not certain. Germline V CDR1 and CDR2: MDHEN, SYDVKM. This CDR3 is 15 amino acids long. Between the trimmed V and J ends, which lost 3 bases and 4 bases, there was a span of 13 bases. CDR3 coding DNA: TGTGCCAGCAGTTTGATCCGCGGCTCGTACAATGAGCAGTTCTTC. Translation gives CASSLIRGSYNEQFF.

This rearrangement joins TRBV27 to TRBJ1-2, with D possibly being TRBD1 (5 bases). V lost 8 bases and J lost 2, with 15 bases in between. Per the germline V gene, CDR1 is MNHEY and CDR2 is SMNVEV (reference sequence). The CDR3 has 14 residues. The CDR3 DNA follows: TGTGCCAGCTACAACACCGGGGCAAACTATGGCTACACCTTC. It codes for CASYNTGANYGYTF.

This sequence joins TRBV7-9 and TRBJ2-1; D is perhaps TRBD2 (6 bases). CDR1 and CDR2 (germline): SEHNR, FQNEAQ (reference sequence). V was cut by 5 bases and J by 9 bases, with 14 bases left in between. This CDR3 spans 13 amino acids. The CDR3 is CASSPTSFSEQFF. CDR3 sequence (DNA): TGTGCCAGCAGCCCGACTAGTTTTAGTGAGCAGTTCTTC.

The J gene is TRBJ2-1, the V gene TRBV4-3; possibly TRBD1 or TRBD2 for D (5 bases each). V was cut by 1 base and J by 8 bases, with 18 bases left in between. CDR3 length equals 16 residues. Germline loops: CDR1 LGHNA, CDR2 YSLEER. CDR3 nucleotide sequence: TGCGCCAGCAGCCAAGCCGAGGGGCGCGGTTTATATGAGCAGTTCTTC. As protein: CASSQAEGRGLYEQFF.

The rearrangement uses TRBV29-1 and TRBJ1-1; the D is unclear. CDR1 and CDR2 from the germline V gene are SQVTM and ANQGSEA. The CDR3 length is 15 residues. With 3 bases removed from V and 1 base from J, the gap between germline ends came to 15 bases. CDR3 sequence reads: CSVDGWYERNTEAFF. CDR3 in DNA: TGCAGCGTTGATGGGTGGTACGAGAGGAACACTGAAGCTTTCTTT.

The V gene is TRBV29-1, the J gene TRBJ2-7; TRBD1 agrees at 7 bases. V shed 7 bases and J 5 bases; nucleotides not matched to a gene: 14. CDR1 and CDR2 from the germline V gene are SQVTM and ANQGSEA. CDR3 length equals 14 residues. The CDR3 DNA reads TGCAGCGCTGAGACAGCGACAGGGCTCCACGAGCAGTACTTC. It is translated as CSAETATGLHEQYF.

V usage is TRBV4-1 and J usage is TRBJ2-7, with TRBD1 matching over 8 bases. The V segment lost 4 bases and the J segment 2 bases; nucleotides outside the gene matches: 7. The germline CDR1 and CDR2 sequences are MGHRA and YSYEKL. The CDR3 loop spans 15 amino acids. The CDR3 DNA reads as TGCGCCAGCAGCCCCCAGGGGGCTTCACCCTACGAGCAGTACTTC. Encoded protein: CASSPQGASPYEQYF.

This clone was seen a single time. Other DNA variants within this sample encode the same CDR3. V and J are TRBV27 and TRBJ1-1; TRBD1 matches at 9 bases. This CDR3 spans 14 amino acids. The V segment lost 5 bases and the J segment 2 bases; nucleotides outside the gene matches: 3. Germline V gives CDR1 MNHEY, CDR2 SMNVEV (reference sequence). The DNA for the CDR3 is TGTGCCAGCAGTATACAGGGGGCAAACACTGAAGCTTTCTTT. Translating gives CASSIQGANTEAFF.

The V gene is TRBV15, the J gene TRBJ1-1; weak D call: TRBD1 (6 bases). The CDR3 sequence is 14 residues long. Trimming removed 5 bases from V and 6 bases from J, with 16 bases in between. Germline CDR1 reads LNHNV; CDR2 reads YYDKDF (reference sequence). CDR3 DNA: TGTGCCACCAGCGCCCGGACAGCCCCGCCTGAAGCTTTCTTT. This codes for CATSARTAPPEAFF.

This clone turned up a few times. At the DNA level, this CDR3 is encoded by other sequences in the same sample as well. The chain is built from TRBV30 and TRBJ2-7, with D hard to call. Germline V gene sequence: CDR1 GTSNPN, CDR2 SVGIG (reference sequence). This CDR3 comprises 12 residues. V lost 0 bases and J 2 bases, leaving 5 bases between the germline ends. The CDR3 coding sequence is TGTGCCTGGAGTGTAAGCCCCTACGAGCAGTACTTC. Residues: CAWSVSPYEQYF.

This clone occurred once. The V gene is TRBV11-2, the J gene TRBJ1-2; no firm D call. Trimming shortened V by 0 bases and J by 0 bases, and 8 bases separated the two germline ends. Germline V gene lookup returns CDR1 SGHAT and CDR2 FQNNGV. CDR3 length equals 15 residues. CDR3: CASSLDLSANYGYTF. DNA for the CDR3: TGTGCCAGCAGCTTAGACCTGTCAGCTAACTATGGCTACACCTTC.

CDR3 region: CASSPEVGGETDTQYF. The CDR3 DNA reads TGTGCCAGCAGCCCGGAGGTGGGAGGGGAGACAGATACGCAGTATTTT. This chain connects TRBV7-3 to TRBJ2-3, with TRBD2 matching 7 bases. The junction had 11 bases not matched to a gene; V was cut back by 5 bases and J by 3 bases. The CDR3 sequence is 16 residues long. Germline CDR1 reads SGHTA; CDR2 reads FQGTGA.

The chain recombines TRBV9 with TRBJ2-7, with no clear D. Germline CDR1 is SGDLS and CDR2 is YYNGEE. This CDR3 contains 15 residues. V was pared by 5 bases and J by 2 bases, with 17 bases between. CDR3 amino acids: CASSNGSILPYEQYF. The CDR3 coding sequence is TGTGCCAGCAGTAACGGGTCCATTCTACCCTACGAGCAGTACTTC.